At least ten counts were recorded for the clone carrying this T cell receptor (beta chain). What it recognizes is unknown. A universal primer site and UMIs were added as TCR cDNA was made by 5'RACE template switching. TCRdb analysed the 5' RACE reads with MiXCR anew, one entry per CDR3 protein. The data hold about 140,000 distinct CDR3 sequences, with roughly 6.7% observed a single time. The data stem from a study of T cells after yellow fever vaccination. Overall study results and limits: The presence of abundant clonotypes contaminating from the bulk population was possible in FACS-sorted repertoires. Across the CD4 and CD8 compartments, a small share of clonotypes was present in both. Weaker overall, the secondary response nonetheless peaked faster (day 5 versus 15).

Trimming shortened V by 0 bases and J by 7 bases, and 12 bases separated the two germline ends. The CDR3 is 13 residues long. Germline V gene lookup returns CDR1 SQVTM and CDR2 ANQGSEA. The rearrangement uses TRBV29-1 and TRBJ1-1; no clear D gene. This clonotype was obtained from a man aged 25-45 years who received the YFV17D yellow fever vaccine. This specimen was CD4+ T cells sorted from PBMCs, taken 10 days after the yellow fever booster vaccination. CDR3: CSVEDRHSLEAFF. The DNA for the CDR3 is TGCAGCGTTGAAGATCGACACAGTCTTGAAGCTTTCTTT.